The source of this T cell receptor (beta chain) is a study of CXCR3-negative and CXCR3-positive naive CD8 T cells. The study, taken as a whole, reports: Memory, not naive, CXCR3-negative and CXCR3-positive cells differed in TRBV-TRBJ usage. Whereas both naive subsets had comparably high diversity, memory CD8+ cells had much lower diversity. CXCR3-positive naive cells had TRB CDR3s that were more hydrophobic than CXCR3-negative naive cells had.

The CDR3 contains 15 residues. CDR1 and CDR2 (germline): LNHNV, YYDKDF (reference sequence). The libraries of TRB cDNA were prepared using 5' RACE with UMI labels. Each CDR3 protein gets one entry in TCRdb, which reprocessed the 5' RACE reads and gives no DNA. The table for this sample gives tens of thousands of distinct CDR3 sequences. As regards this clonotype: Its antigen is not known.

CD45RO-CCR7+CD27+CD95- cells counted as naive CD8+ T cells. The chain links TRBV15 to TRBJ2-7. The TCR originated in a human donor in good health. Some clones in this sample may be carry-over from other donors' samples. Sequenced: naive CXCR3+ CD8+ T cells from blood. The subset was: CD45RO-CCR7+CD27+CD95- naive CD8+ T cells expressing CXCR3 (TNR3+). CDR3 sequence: CATSRDPGFKEEQYF.